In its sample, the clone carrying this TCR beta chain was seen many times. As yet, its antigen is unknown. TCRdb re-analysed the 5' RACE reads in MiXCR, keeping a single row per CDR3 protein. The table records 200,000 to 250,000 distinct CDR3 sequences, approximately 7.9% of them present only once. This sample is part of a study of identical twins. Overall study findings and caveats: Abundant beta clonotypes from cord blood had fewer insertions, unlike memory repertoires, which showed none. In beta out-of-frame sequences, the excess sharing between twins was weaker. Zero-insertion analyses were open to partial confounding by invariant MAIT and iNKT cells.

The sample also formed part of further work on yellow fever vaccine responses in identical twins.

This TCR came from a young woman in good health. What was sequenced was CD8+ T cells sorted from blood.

The CDR3 DNA is TGTGCCAGCAGTGCAAGACTAGCCGGGGAGCTGTTTTTT. This sequence encodes CASSARLAGELFF. The chain is built from TRBV27 and TRBJ2-2; TRBD2 is a possible D gene (6 bases). Germline lookup yields CDR1 MNHEY and CDR2 SMNVEV (reference sequence). Trimming removed 5 bases from V and 6 bases from J, with 10 bases in between. The CDR3 sequence is 13 residues long.